These T cell receptor beta chains were read from a single sample in a study of OX40 agonist ivuxolimab in advanced cancers. Sequenced by immunoSEQ multiplex PCR; TCRdb stores in-frame clones only, minus some. The sample holds some 71,000 clones, 84% seen once. The sequencing here drew on CD4+ or CD8+ T cells sorted from blood, taken in a trial of the OX40 agonist ivuxolimab. Every receptor here comes from an adult with an advanced solid tumor such as melanoma, head and neck, liver or kidney cancer. Both conserved end residues are part of each CDR3. The order of the fields is V gene, D gene, clone size, J gene, CDR3 protein, CDR3 DNA. A D gene is named only where the DNA matches it firmly. For some rows the clone size is stated as once, few or many, or as a class when expanded; others skip it.

V gene: TRBV7-2; D gene: NA; clone size: few; J gene: TRBJ1-5; CDR3 protein: CASSLAGDSNQPQHF; CDR3 DNA: TGTGCCAGCAGCTTAGCGGGGGACTCCAATCAGCCCCAGCATTTT
V gene: TRBV28; D gene: TRBD1; clone size: NA; J gene: TRBJ1-6; CDR3 protein: CASSPRDRLHSPLHF; CDR3 DNA: TGTGCCAGCAGTCCCAGGGACAGGCTCCATTCACCCCTCCACTTT
V gene: TRBV4-2; D gene: NA; clone size: NA; J gene: TRBJ1-3; CDR3 protein: CASSQEGGSGGNTIYF; CDR3 DNA: TGTGCCAGCAGCCAAGAAGGGGGGTCTGGGGGAAACACCATATATTTT
V gene: TRBV5-1; D gene: TRBD1; clone size: NA; J gene: TRBJ2-7; CDR3 protein: CASSLAPGGRYEQYF; CDR3 DNA: TGCGCCAGCAGCTTGGCGCCAGGGGGCAGGTACGAGCAGTACTTC
V gene: TRBV15; D gene: NA; clone size: NA; J gene: TRBJ1-5; CDR3 protein: CATSRDKRDQPQHF; CDR3 DNA: TGTGCCACCAGCAGAGATAAGAGGGATCAGCCCCAGCATTTT
V gene: TRBV6-5; D gene: NA; clone size: NA; J gene: TRBJ1-1; CDR3 protein: CASSYSSAAEVAFF; CDR3 DNA: TGTGCCAGCAGTTACTCGAGCGCCGCGGAGGTCGCTTTCTTT
V gene: TRBV6-5; D gene: NA; clone size: NA; J gene: TRBJ1-1; CDR3 protein: CASSYGGQMNTEAFF; CDR3 DNA: TGTGCCAGCAGTTACGGCGGACAGATGAACACTGAAGCTTTCTTT
V gene: TRBV30; D gene: TRBD2; clone size: NA; J gene: TRBJ2-2; CDR3 protein: CAWRASGGAVDWTGELFF; CDR3 DNA: TGTGCCTGGAGGGCTAGCGGGGGGGCCGTCGATTGGACCGGGGAGCTGTTTTTT
V gene: TRBV19; D gene: NA; clone size: NA; J gene: TRBJ2-7; CDR3 protein: CASSRGFPASYEQYF; CDR3 DNA: TGTGCCAGTAGTAGGGGGTTTCCTGCCTCCTACGAGCAGTACTTC
V gene: TRBV5-4; D gene: NA; clone size: NA; J gene: TRBJ2-7; CDR3 protein: CASSLEGSRSSYEQYF; CDR3 DNA: TGTGCCAGCAGCTTGGAAGGGTCCAGAAGCTCCTACGAGCAGTACTTC
V gene: TRBV7-2; D gene: NA; clone size: NA; J gene: TRBJ2-4; CDR3 protein: CASSLGVTGAKNIQYF; CDR3 DNA: TGTGCCAGCAGCTTAGGGGTGACTGGGGCCAAAAACATTCAGTACTTC
V gene: TRBV5-1; D gene: TRBD1; clone size: NA; J gene: TRBJ2-7; CDR3 protein: CASSLGGTGGYEQYF; CDR3 DNA: TGCGCCAGCAGCTTGGGTGGGACAGGGGGTTACGAGCAGTACTTC
V gene: TRBV9; D gene: TRBD2; clone size: NA; J gene: TRBJ2-2; CDR3 protein: CASSVAGAGGTGELFF; CDR3 DNA: TGTGCCAGCAGCGTAGCTGGAGCGGGAGGTACCGGGGAGCTGTTTTTT
V gene: TRBV29-1; D gene: TRBD1; clone size: NA; J gene: TRBJ1-1; CDR3 protein: CSVERDRGQEAFF; CDR3 DNA: TGCAGCGTTGAAAGGGACAGGGGGCAGGAAGCTTTCTTT
V gene: TRBV18; D gene: TRBD1; clone size: NA; J gene: TRBJ2-1; CDR3 protein: CASSPMRTGGSEQFF; CDR3 DNA: TGTGCCAGCTCACCAATGCGGACAGGGGGCTCTGAGCAGTTCTTC
V gene: TRBV5-4; D gene: TRBD2; clone size: NA; J gene: TRBJ2-1; CDR3 protein: CASSLGLAGVEQFF; CDR3 DNA: TGTGCCAGCAGCTTGGGACTAGCGGGAGTGGAGCAGTTCTTC
V gene: TRBV5-1; D gene: NA; clone size: NA; J gene: TRBJ2-2; CDR3 protein: CASSLGRMNTGELFF; CDR3 DNA: TGCGCCAGCAGCTTAGGCAGGATGAACACCGGGGAGCTGTTTTTT
V gene: TRBV27; D gene: NA; clone size: NA; J gene: TRBJ2-5; CDR3 protein: CASSSGGKEETQYF; CDR3 DNA: TGTGCCAGCAGCTCTGGGGGGAAAGAAGAGACCCAGTACTTC
V gene: TRBV28; D gene: TRBD1; clone size: NA; J gene: TRBJ1-2; CDR3 protein: CASISGDRDSYGYTF; CDR3 DNA: TGTGCCAGCATCTCCGGGGACAGGGATAGCTATGGCTACACCTTC
V gene: TRBV28; D gene: NA; clone size: NA; J gene: TRBJ2-5; CDR3 protein: CASRGGGSQETQYF; CDR3 DNA: TGTGCCAGCAGGGGAGGGGGGTCCCAAGAGACCCAGTACTTC
V gene: TRBV7-7; D gene: TRBD2; clone size: NA; J gene: TRBJ2-5; CDR3 protein: CASSPTSGRETQYF; CDR3 DNA: TGTGCTAGCAGCCCAACTAGCGGGCGAGAGACCCAGTACTTC
V gene: TRBV6-5; D gene: NA; clone size: NA; J gene: TRBJ2-3; CDR3 protein: CASSYGGTSTDTQYF; CDR3 DNA: TGTGCCAGCAGTTACGGCGGAACTAGCACAGATACGCAGTATTTT